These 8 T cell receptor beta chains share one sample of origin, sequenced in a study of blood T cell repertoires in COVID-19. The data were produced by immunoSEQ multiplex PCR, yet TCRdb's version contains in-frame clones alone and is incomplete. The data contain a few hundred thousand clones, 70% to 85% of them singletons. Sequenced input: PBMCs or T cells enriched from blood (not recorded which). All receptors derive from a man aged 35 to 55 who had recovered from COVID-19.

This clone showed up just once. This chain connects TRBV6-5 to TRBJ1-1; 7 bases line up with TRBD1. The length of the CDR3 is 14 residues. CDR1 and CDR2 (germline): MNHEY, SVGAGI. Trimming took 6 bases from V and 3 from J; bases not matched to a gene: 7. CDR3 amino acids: CASSGKGAHTEAFF. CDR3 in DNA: TGTGCCAGCAGCGGTAAGGGGGCGCACACTGAAGCTTTCTTT.

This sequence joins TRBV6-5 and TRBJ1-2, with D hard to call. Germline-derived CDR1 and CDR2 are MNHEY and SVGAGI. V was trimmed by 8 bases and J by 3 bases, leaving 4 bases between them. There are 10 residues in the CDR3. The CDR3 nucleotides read TGTGCCAGCGAGTACTATGGCTACACCTTC. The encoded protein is CASEYYGYTF.

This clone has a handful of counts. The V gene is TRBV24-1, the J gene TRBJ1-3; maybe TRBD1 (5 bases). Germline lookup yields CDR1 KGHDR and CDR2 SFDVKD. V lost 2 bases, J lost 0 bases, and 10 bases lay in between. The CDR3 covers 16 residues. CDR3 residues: CATSDSRVSSGNTIYF. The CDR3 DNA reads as TGTGCCACCAGTGATTCCAGGGTAAGCTCTGGAAACACCATATATTTT.

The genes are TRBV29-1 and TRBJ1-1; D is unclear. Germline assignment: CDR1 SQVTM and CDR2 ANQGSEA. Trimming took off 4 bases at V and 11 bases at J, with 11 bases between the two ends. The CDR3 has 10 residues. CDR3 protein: CSVGPGGAFF. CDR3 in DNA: TGCAGCGTTGGCCCGGGTGGGGCTTTCTTT.

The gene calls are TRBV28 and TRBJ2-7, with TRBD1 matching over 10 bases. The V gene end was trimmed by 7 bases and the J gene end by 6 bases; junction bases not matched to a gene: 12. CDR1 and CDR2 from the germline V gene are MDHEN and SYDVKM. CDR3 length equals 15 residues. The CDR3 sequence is CASNPPPGQGFEQYF. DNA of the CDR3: TGTGCCAGCAATCCTCCACCGGGACAGGGGTTCGAGCAGTACTTC.

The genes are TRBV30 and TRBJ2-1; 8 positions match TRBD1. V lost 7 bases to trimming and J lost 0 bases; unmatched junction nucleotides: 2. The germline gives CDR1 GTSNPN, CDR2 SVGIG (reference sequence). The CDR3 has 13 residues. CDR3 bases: TGTGCCTACACAGGGGGCTCCTACAATGAGCAGTTCTTC. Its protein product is CAYTGGSYNEQFF.

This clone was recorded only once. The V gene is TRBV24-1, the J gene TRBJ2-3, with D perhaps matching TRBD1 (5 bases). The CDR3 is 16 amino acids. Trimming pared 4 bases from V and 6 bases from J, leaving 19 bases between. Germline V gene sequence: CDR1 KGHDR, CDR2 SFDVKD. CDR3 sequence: CATSETTDGAGDTQYF. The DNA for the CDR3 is TGTGCCACCAGTGAAACAACGGACGGTGCAGGGGATACGCAGTATTTT.

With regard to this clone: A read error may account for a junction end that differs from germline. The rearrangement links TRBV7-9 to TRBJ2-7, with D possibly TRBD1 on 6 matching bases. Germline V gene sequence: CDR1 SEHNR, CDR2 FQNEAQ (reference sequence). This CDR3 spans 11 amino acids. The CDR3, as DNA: TGTGCCAGTAAAACAGGGCTCGAGCAGTATTTC. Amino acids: CASKTGLEQYF.